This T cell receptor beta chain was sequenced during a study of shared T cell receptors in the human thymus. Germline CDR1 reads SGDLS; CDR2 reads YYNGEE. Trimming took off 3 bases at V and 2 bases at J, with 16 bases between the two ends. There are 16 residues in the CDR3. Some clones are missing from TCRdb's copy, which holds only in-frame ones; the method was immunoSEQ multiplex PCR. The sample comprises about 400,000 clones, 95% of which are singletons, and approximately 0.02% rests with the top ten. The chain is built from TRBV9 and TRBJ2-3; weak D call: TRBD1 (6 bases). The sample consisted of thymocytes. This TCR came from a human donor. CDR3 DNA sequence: TGTGCCAGCAGCGCTGGGCAGGGGCGCAACACAGATACGCAGTATTTT. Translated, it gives CASSAGQGRNTDTQYF.